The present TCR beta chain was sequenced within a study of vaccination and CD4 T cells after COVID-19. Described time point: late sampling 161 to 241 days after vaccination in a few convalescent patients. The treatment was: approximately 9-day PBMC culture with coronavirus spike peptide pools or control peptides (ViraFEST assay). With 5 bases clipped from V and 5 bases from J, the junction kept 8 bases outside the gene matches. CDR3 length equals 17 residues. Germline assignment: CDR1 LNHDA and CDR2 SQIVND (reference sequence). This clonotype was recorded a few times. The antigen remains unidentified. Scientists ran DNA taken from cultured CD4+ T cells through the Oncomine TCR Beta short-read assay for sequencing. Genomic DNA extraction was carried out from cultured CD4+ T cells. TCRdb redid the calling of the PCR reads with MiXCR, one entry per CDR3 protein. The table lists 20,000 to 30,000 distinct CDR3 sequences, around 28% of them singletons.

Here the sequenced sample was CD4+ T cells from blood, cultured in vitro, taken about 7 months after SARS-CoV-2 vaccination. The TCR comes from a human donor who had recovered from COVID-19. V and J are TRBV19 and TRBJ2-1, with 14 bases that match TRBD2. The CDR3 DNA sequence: TGTGCCAGTAGTGATGGGACTAGCGGGAGCTTCCACAATGAGCAGTTCTTC. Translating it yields CASSDGTSGSFHNEQFF.